A few counts support the clone carrying this T cell receptor (beta chain). Its antigen is not known. TCRdb used MiXCR to reprocess the reads, holding one entry per CDR3 protein. This sample has 55,000 to 70,000 distinct CDR3 sequences, with approximately 22% found just once. The germline gives CDR1 SGHTA, CDR2 FQGNSA. Trimming removed 5 bases from V and 2 bases from J; junction bases left unmatched: 4. CDR3 size: 16 residues. These data come from a study of T cell repertoires in cytomegalovirus infection. About the study: Indications of both CMV infection and matching HLA type were provided by public TCR beta signatures. Study-wide results and limits: Totalled public TCR beta family frequency picked out people who carried CMV plus the relevant HLA. The study found HLA-C-restricted CMV-specific TCR beta clonotypes dominating the ex vivo response.

The sample comprised PBMCs, sequenced either directly or after in vitro stimulation (not recorded which). The genes are TRBV7-2 and TRBJ2-1; TRBD2 agrees at 12 bases. The receptor comes from a human donor in good health (CMV status not recorded). Some clones in this sample may be carry-over from other donors' samples. Written as DNA, the CDR3 is TGTGCCAGCAGCCCACTAGCGGGAGGTGCCTACAATGAGCAGTTCTTC. This sequence encodes CASSPLAGGAYNEQFF.